The rows below give T cell receptor beta chains drawn from one sample of a study of CD8+ T cells in alopecia areata. Sequenced by immunoSEQ multiplex PCR; TCRdb stores in-frame clones only, minus some. The sample yields more than 85,000 clones, roughly two thirds seen once. The starting material was CD8+ T cells sorted from blood, obtained at week 4, from a patient treated with tofacitinib. The receptors were gathered from a human donor with alopecia areata. The CDR3 runs from the conserved cysteine through the conserved F or W. The order of the fields is clone size, D gene, V gene, J gene, CDR3 DNA, CDR3 protein. A D gene is named only where the DNA matches it firmly. The size field is filled for only some rows; it gives once, few, many or a size class.

abundance: NA; d_gene: TRBD1; v_gene: TRBV6-5; j_gene: TRBJ2-7; CDR3nt: TGTGCCAGCAGTTCACTGTGGACAGGGGCTATCGAGCAGTACTTC; CDR3aa: CASSSLWTGAIEQYF
abundance: once; d_gene: NA; v_gene: TRBV6-5; j_gene: TRBJ2-5; CDR3nt: TGTGCCAGCAGAAGGTACGGGAGCCAAGAGACCCAGTACTTC; CDR3aa: CASRRYGSQETQYF
abundance: NA; d_gene: NA; v_gene: TRBV4-1; j_gene: TRBJ2-1; CDR3nt: TGCGCCAGCAGCCAAGATAATGAGCAGTTCTTC; CDR3aa: CASSQDNEQFF
abundance: NA; d_gene: NA; v_gene: TRBV5-6; j_gene: TRBJ2-7; CDR3nt: TGTGCCAGCAGCTTATGGGCCGCACCCTCCTACGAGCAGTACTTC; CDR3aa: CASSLWAAPSYEQYF
abundance: NA; d_gene: NA; v_gene: TRBV6-5; j_gene: TRBJ2-3; CDR3nt: TGTGCCAGCAGTTCCCTAACAGATACGCAGTATTTT; CDR3aa: CASSSLTDTQYF
abundance: NA; d_gene: NA; v_gene: TRBV27; j_gene: TRBJ2-7; CDR3nt: TGTGCCAGCAGTTTTGCAGGGAGCTCCTACGAGCAGTACTTC; CDR3aa: CASSFAGSSYEQYF
abundance: few; d_gene: NA; v_gene: TRBV29-1; j_gene: TRBJ2-5; CDR3nt: TGCAGCGTTGAACCAGAAGAGACCCAGTACTTC; CDR3aa: CSVEPEETQYF
abundance: NA; d_gene: NA; v_gene: TRBV4-2; j_gene: TRBJ2-1; CDR3nt: TGTGCCAGCAGCCAGGAACTGCGGCTAGCCACACCCAATGAGCAGTTCTTC; CDR3aa: CASSQELRLATPNEQFF
abundance: few; d_gene: NA; v_gene: TRBV15; j_gene: TRBJ2-1; CDR3nt: TGTGCCACCAGCTCTCGGAATCACGACCTCAATGAGCAGTTCTTC; CDR3aa: CATSSRNHDLNEQFF
abundance: NA; d_gene: NA; v_gene: TRBV9; j_gene: TRBJ2-3; CDR3nt: TGTGCCAGCAGCGTAGGTTATGGGGGGCCAGATACGCAGTATTTT; CDR3aa: CASSVGYGGPDTQYF
abundance: NA; d_gene: TRBD1; v_gene: TRBV30; j_gene: TRBJ1-1; CDR3nt: TGTGCCTGGAGGATCCGCTCGAGGGGGCACACTGAAGCTTTCTTT; CDR3aa: CAWRIRSRGHTEAFF
abundance: NA; d_gene: NA; v_gene: TRBV20-1; j_gene: TRBJ2-1; CDR3nt: TGCAGTGCCAATAATTACAATGAGCAGTTCTTC; CDR3aa: CSANNYNEQFF
abundance: few; d_gene: NA; v_gene: TRBV13; j_gene: TRBJ2-7; CDR3nt: TGTGCCAGCAGCCCTACAGGAGACCACGAGCAGTACTTC; CDR3aa: CASSPTGDHEQYF
abundance: once; d_gene: NA; v_gene: TRBV29-1; j_gene: TRBJ2-1; CDR3nt: TGCAGCGGCGGGTCGACTAAGGGGCCCTACAATGAGCAGTTCTTC; CDR3aa: CSGGSTKGPYNEQFF
abundance: few; d_gene: TRBD2; v_gene: TRBV4-1; j_gene: TRBJ2-5; CDR3nt: TGCGCCAGCAGCCGTCCCGAGGGACTAGCGGACGAGACCCAGTACTTC; CDR3aa: CASSRPEGLADETQYF
abundance: NA; d_gene: NA; v_gene: TRBV30; j_gene: TRBJ2-3; CDR3nt: TGTGCCTGCTGGACAGCGCAGACTACGCAGTATTTT; CDR3aa: CACWTAQTTQYF
abundance: few; d_gene: NA; v_gene: TRBV21-1; j_gene: TRBJ2-7; CDR3nt: TGTGCCCAGCTGGGACAAGGGAGGGTCCTACTCTCCTACGAGCAGTACTTC; CDR3aa: CAQLGQGRVLLSYEQYF
abundance: NA; d_gene: NA; v_gene: TRBV29-1; j_gene: TRBJ2-7; CDR3nt: TGCAGCGTTGTGCTCACGAGCTACGAGCAGTACTTC; CDR3aa: CSVVLTSYEQYF
abundance: NA; d_gene: TRBD1; v_gene: TRBV10-3; j_gene: TRBJ2-7; CDR3nt: TGTGCCATCGGGGGGACAGGCGGACTAAACGAGCAGTACTTC; CDR3aa: CAIGGTGGLNEQYF
abundance: many; d_gene: NA; v_gene: TRBV29-1; j_gene: TRBJ2-5; CDR3nt: TGCAGCGTTGTTCTCCAGGGTCAGACCCAGTACTTC; CDR3aa: CSVVLQGQTQYF
abundance: NA; d_gene: TRBD2; v_gene: TRBV30; j_gene: TRBJ2-1; CDR3nt: TGTGCCTGGAGATCTAGCGGGGCTCACAATGAGCAGTTCTTC; CDR3aa: CAWRSSGAHNEQFF
abundance: NA; d_gene: TRBD2; v_gene: TRBV5-1; j_gene: TRBJ2-2; CDR3nt: TGCGCCAGCAGCTTGGACGTTAGCGGGATGGCCACCGGGGAGCTGTTTTTT; CDR3aa: CASSLDVSGMATGELFF
abundance: once; d_gene: NA; v_gene: TRBV11-2; j_gene: TRBJ1-1; CDR3nt: TGTGCCAGCAGCCTGGGGAGGTCTGAAGCTTTCTTT; CDR3aa: CASSLGRSEAFF
abundance: few; d_gene: NA; v_gene: TRBV7-9; j_gene: TRBJ2-7; CDR3nt: TGTGCCAGCAGTTATATAACCTACGAGCAGTACTTC; CDR3aa: CASSYITYEQYF
abundance: few; d_gene: NA; v_gene: TRBV27; j_gene: TRBJ2-4; CDR3nt: TGTGCCAGCAGTTATGTGGGCGAAAACATTCAGTACTTC; CDR3aa: CASSYVGENIQYF
abundance: NA; d_gene: TRBD1; v_gene: TRBV29-1; j_gene: TRBJ2-3; CDR3nt: TGCAGCGCTTTGGGGGGACAGGTGGTCGATACGCAGTATTTT; CDR3aa: CSALGGQVVDTQYF
abundance: NA; d_gene: NA; v_gene: TRBV29-1; j_gene: TRBJ2-7; CDR3nt: TGCAGCGTTCGGGATTGGAGCTACGAGCAGTACTTC; CDR3aa: CSVRDWSYEQYF
abundance: once; d_gene: NA; v_gene: TRBV9; j_gene: TRBJ1-2; CDR3nt: TGTGCCAGCAGCGTAGAGGAGAGACCCTATGGCTACACCTTC; CDR3aa: CASSVEERPYGYTF
abundance: NA; d_gene: NA; v_gene: TRBV5-6; j_gene: TRBJ2-7; CDR3nt: TGTGCCAGCAACAGATTGGGGACCTCCTACGAGCAGTACTTC; CDR3aa: CASNRLGTSYEQYF
abundance: NA; d_gene: TRBD1; v_gene: TRBV27; j_gene: TRBJ2-7; CDR3nt: TGTGCCAGCAGCTTGACAGGGGATAACTACGAGCAGTACTTC; CDR3aa: CASSLTGDNYEQYF
abundance: few; d_gene: NA; v_gene: TRBV4-1; j_gene: TRBJ2-7; CDR3nt: TGCGCCAGCAGCCAAGATAGACAGTTTTCCTACGAGCAGTACTTC; CDR3aa: CASSQDRQFSYEQYF
abundance: few; d_gene: NA; v_gene: TRBV19; j_gene: TRBJ1-4; CDR3nt: TGTGCCAGTAGGACCATGGATGAAAAACTGTTTTTT; CDR3aa: CASRTMDEKLFF
abundance: NA; d_gene: NA; v_gene: TRBV15; j_gene: TRBJ2-6; CDR3nt: TGTGCCACCAGCAGAGATGGCGAGGGGTTAATTTCTGGGGCCAACGTCCTGACTTTC; CDR3aa: CATSRDGEGLISGANVLTF
abundance: NA; d_gene: TRBD2; v_gene: TRBV30; j_gene: TRBJ2-2; CDR3nt: TGTGCCTGCCTTCTGGGGGGGAGCGGGGAGCTGTTTTTT; CDR3aa: CACLLGGSGELFF
abundance: NA; d_gene: TRBD1; v_gene: TRBV9; j_gene: TRBJ2-3; CDR3nt: TGTGCCAGCAGCACCGTTGGACAGGGTGGCACAGATACGCAGTATTTT; CDR3aa: CASSTVGQGGTDTQYF
abundance: few; d_gene: NA; v_gene: TRBV6-6; j_gene: TRBJ2-2; CDR3nt: TGTGCCAGCAGCTCGGGAGTGAACACCGGGGAGCTGTTTTTT; CDR3aa: CASSSGVNTGELFF
abundance: NA; d_gene: TRBD1; v_gene: TRBV27; j_gene: TRBJ2-7; CDR3nt: TGTGCCAGCAGTCCATTCCGGGACAGGGTCTCCGAGCAGTACTTC; CDR3aa: CASSPFRDRVSEQYF
abundance: few; d_gene: NA; v_gene: TRBV10-3; j_gene: TRBJ2-2; CDR3nt: TGTGCCATCAGTGGGGGCGTAGCGGTTGGCGCCGGGGAGCTGTTTTTT; CDR3aa: CAISGGVAVGAGELFF
abundance: NA; d_gene: NA; v_gene: TRBV28; j_gene: TRBJ1-2; CDR3nt: TGTGCCAGCAGTTTTACAGGGAACTATGGCTACACCTTC; CDR3aa: CASSFTGNYGYTF
abundance: NA; d_gene: NA; v_gene: TRBV29-1; j_gene: TRBJ1-2; CDR3nt: TGCAGCGCTTGGGGCAGGGAGGACTATGGCTACACCTTC; CDR3aa: CSAWGREDYGYTF
abundance: NA; d_gene: NA; v_gene: TRBV27; j_gene: TRBJ1-2; CDR3nt: TGTGCTACGGTGGGAGCTCTTGCGGGGGGGCTGTACTATGGCTACACCTTC; CDR3aa: CATVGALAGGLYYGYTF
abundance: NA; d_gene: NA; v_gene: TRBV30; j_gene: TRBJ2-7; CDR3nt: TGTGCCTGGGGACGGCCCATCTCCTACGAGCAGTACTTC; CDR3aa: CAWGRPISYEQYF
abundance: NA; d_gene: NA; v_gene: TRBV29-1; j_gene: TRBJ1-2; CDR3nt: TGCATCGCCGGAGAGGGCTATGGCTACACCTTC; CDR3aa: CIAGEGYGYTF
abundance: NA; d_gene: NA; v_gene: TRBV4-3; j_gene: TRBJ2-2; CDR3nt: TGCGCCAGCAGCCAAGATCGGGCTATTAGTTCGCCCGGGGAGCTGTTTTTT; CDR3aa: CASSQDRAISSPGELFF